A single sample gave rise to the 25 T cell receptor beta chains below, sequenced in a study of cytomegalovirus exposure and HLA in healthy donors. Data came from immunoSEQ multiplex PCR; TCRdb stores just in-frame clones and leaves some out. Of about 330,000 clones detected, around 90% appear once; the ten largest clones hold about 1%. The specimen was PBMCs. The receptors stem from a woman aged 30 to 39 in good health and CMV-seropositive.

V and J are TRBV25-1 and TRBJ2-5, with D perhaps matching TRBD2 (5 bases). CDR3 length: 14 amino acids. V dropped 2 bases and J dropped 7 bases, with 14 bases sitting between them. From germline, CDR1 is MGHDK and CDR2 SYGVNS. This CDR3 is CASSEPILGGTQYF. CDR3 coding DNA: TGTGCCAGCAGTGAACCCATATTAGGAGGGACCCAGTACTTC.

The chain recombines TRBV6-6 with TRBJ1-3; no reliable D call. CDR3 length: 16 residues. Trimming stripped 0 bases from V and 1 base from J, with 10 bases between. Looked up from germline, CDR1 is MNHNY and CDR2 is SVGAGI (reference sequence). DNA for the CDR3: TGTGCCAGCAGTTACTCGACCGGGAGGTCTGGAAACACCATATATTTT. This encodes CASSYSTGRSGNTIYF.

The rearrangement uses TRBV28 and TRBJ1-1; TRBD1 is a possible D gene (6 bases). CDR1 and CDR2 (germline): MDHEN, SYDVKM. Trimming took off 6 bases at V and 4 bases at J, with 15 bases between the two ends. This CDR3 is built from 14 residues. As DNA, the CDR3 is TGTGCCAGCAGGGTAGGGCCGACAGGCACTGAAGCTTTCTTT. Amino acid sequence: CASRVGPTGTEAFF.

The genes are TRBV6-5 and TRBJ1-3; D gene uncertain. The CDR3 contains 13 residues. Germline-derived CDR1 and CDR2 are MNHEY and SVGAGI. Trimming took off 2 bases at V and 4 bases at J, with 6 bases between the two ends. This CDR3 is CASSYPEGNTIYF. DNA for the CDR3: TGTGCCAGCAGTTACCCCGAAGGAAACACCATATATTTT.

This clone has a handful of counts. The CDR3 region is CASSQLQGAYEQYF. In DNA form, the CDR3 reads TGTGCCAGCAGCCAATTACAGGGGGCTTACGAGCAGTACTTC. This sequence joins TRBV14 and TRBJ2-7; the match to TRBD1 covers 9 bases. Germline-derived CDR1 and CDR2 are SGHDN and FVKESK. This CDR3 contains 14 residues. V dropped 2 bases and J dropped 4; count of bases not matched to a gene: 3.

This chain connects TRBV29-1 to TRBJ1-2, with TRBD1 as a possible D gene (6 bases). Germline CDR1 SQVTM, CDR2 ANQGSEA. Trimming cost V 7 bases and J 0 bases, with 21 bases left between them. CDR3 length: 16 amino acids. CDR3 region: CSADVPGQTSNYGYTF. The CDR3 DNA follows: TGCAGCGCGGATGTTCCGGGACAAACATCTAACTATGGCTACACCTTC.

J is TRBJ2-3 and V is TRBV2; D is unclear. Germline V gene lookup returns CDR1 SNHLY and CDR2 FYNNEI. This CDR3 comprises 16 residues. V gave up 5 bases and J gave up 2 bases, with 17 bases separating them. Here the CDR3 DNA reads TGTGCCAGCAGTCCCCCCAGCTTCGTCAACACAGATACGCAGTATTTT. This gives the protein CASSPPSFVNTDTQYF.

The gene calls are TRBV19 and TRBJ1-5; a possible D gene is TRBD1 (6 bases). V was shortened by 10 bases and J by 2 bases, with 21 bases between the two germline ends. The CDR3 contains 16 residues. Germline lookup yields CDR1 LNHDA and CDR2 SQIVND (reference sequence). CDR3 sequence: CATAGQGLIGNQPQHF. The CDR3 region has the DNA TGTGCCACGGCCGGGCAGGGGCTTATAGGCAATCAGCCCCAGCATTTT. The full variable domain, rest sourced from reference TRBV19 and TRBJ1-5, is DGGITQSPKYLFRKEGQNVTLSCEQNLNHDAMYWYRQDPGQGLRLIYYSQIVNDFQKGDIAEGYSVSREKKESFPLTVTSAQKNPTAFYLCATAGQGLIGNQPQHFGDGTRLSIL.

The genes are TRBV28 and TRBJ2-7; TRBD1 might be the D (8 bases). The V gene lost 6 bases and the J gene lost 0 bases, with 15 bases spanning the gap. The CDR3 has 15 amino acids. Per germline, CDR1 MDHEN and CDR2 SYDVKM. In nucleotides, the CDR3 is TGTGCCAGCAGGGTGACAGGGGAGGGCTCCTACGAGCAGTACTTC. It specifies CASRVTGEGSYEQYF.

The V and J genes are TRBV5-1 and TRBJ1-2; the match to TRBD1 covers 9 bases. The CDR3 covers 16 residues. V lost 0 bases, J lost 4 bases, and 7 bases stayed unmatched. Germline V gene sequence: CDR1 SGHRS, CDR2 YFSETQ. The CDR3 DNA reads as TGCGCCAGCAGCTTGGACGGGACAGGGTCCGCCTATGGCTACACCTTC. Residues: CASSLDGTGSAYGYTF.

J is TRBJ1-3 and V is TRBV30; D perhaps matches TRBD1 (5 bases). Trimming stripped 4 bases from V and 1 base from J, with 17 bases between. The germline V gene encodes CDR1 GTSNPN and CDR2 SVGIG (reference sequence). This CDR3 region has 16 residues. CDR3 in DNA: TGTGCCTGGACCCCGGGCAGGGCAATTTCTGGAAACACCATATATTTT. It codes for CAWTPGRAISGNTIYF.

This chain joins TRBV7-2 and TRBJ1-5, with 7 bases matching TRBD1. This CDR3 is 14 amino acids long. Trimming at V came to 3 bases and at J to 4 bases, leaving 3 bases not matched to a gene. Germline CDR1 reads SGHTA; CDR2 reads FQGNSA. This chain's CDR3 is CASSFSGGNQPQHF. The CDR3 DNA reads TGTGCCAGCAGCTTTTCAGGGGGAAATCAGCCCCAGCATTTT.

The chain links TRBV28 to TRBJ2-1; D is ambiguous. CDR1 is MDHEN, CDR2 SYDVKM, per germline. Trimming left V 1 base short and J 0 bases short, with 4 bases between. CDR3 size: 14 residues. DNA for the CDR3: TGTGCCAGCAGTTTATTGGACTCCTACAATGAGCAGTTCTTC. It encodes CASSLLDSYNEQFF. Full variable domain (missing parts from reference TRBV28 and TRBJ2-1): DVKVTQSSRYLVKRTGEKVFLECVQDMDHENMFWYRQDPGLGLRLIYFSYDVKMKEKGDIPEGYSVSREKKERFSLILESASTNQTSMYLCASSLLDSYNEQFFGPGTRLTVL.

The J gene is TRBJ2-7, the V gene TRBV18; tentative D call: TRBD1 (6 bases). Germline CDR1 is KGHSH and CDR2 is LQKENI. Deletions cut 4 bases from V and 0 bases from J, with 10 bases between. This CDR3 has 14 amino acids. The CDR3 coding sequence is TGTGCCAGCTCACGCGGACAGAGCTCCTACGAGCAGTACTTC. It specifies CASSRGQSSYEQYF.

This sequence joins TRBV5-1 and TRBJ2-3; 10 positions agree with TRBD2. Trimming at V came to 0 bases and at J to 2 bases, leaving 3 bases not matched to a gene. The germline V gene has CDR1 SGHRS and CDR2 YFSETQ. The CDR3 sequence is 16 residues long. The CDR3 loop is CASSLVLAGTTDTQYF. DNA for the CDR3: TGCGCCAGCAGCTTGGTACTAGCGGGGACCACAGATACGCAGTATTTT.

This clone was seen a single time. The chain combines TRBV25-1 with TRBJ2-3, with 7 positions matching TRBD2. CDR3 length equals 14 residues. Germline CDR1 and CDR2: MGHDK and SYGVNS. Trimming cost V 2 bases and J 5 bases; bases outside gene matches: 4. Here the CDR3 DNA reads TGTGCCAGCAGTGAAACTAGCGCTAGAGATACGCAGTATTTT. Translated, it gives CASSETSARDTQYF.

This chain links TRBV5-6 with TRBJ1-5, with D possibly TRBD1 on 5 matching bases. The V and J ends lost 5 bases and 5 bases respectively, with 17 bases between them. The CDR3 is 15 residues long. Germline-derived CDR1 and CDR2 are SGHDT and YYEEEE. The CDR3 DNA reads TGTGCCAGCAGTTCACGACCGCTCAGGGATCAGCCCCAGCATTTT. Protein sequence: CASSSRPLRDQPQHF. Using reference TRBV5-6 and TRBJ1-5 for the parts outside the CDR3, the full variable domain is DAGVTQSPTHLIKTRGQQVTLRCSPKSGHDTVSWYQQALGQGPQFIFQYYEEEERQRGNFPDRFSGHQFPNYSSELNVNALLLGDSALYLCASSSRPLRDQPQHFGDGTRLSIL.

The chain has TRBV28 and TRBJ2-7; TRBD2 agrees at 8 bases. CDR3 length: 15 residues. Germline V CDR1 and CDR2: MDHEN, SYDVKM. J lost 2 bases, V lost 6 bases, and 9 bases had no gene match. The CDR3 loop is CASRERAGAAYEQYF. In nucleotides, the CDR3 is TGTGCCAGCAGAGAAAGAGCGGGGGCTGCCTACGAGCAGTACTTC.

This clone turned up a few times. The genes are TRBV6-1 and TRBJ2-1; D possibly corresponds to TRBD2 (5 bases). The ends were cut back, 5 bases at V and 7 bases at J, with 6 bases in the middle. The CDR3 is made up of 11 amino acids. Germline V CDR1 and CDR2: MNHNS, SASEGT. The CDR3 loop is CASSRGNEQFF. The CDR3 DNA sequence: TGTGCCAGCAGTCGGGGTAATGAGCAGTTCTTC.

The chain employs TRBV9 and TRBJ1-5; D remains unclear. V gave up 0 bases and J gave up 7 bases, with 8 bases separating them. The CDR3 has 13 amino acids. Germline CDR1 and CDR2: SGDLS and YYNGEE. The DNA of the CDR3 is TGTGCCAGCAGCGTAGATCCGGCCCAGCCCCAGCATTTT. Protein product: CASSVDPAQPQHF.

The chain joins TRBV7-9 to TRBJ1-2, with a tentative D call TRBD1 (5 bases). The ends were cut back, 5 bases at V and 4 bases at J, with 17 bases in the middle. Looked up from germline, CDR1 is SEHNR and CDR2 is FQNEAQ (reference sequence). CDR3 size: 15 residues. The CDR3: CASSRGDPALYGYTF. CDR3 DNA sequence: TGTGCCAGCAGCCGCGGGGACCCTGCACTCTATGGCTACACCTTC.

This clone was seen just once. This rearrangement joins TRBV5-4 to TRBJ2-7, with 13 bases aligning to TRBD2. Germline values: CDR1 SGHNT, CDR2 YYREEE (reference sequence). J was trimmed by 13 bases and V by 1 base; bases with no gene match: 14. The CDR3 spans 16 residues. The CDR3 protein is CASSLLIGTSGIVEYF. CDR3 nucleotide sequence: TGTGCCAGCAGCTTGCTGATAGGGACTAGCGGGATCGTGGAATACTTC.

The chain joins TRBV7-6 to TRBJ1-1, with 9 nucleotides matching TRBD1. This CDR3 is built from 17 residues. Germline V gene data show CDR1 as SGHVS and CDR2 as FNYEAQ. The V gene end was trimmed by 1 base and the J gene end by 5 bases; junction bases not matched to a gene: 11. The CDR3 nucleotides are TGTGCCAGCAGCTTAGTTATTTCGACAGGGGGAGCAACTGAAGCTTTCTTT. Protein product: CASSLVISTGGATEAFF. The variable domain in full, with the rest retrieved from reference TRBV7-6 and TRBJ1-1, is GAGVSQSPRYKVTKRGQDVALRCDPISGHVSLYWYRQALGQGPEFLTYFNYEAQQDKSGLPNDRFSAERPEGSISTLTIQRTEQRDSAMYRCASSLVISTGGATEAFFGQGTRLTVV.

CDR3: CASSSGTGYYEQYF. The CDR3 bases are TGCGCCAGCAGCTCGGGGACAGGGTACTACGAGCAGTACTTC. The chain combines TRBV5-1 with TRBJ2-7, with TRBD1 matching 9 bases. The CDR3 covers 14 residues. Unmatched junction bases numbered 4, after V lost 3 bases and J lost 3 bases. Germline CDR1 SGHRS, CDR2 YFSETQ.

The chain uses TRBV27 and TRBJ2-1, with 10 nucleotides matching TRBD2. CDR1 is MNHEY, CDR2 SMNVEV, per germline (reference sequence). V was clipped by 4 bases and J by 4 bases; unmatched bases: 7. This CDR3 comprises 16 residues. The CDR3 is CASSSLAGGLYNEQFF. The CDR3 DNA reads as TGTGCCAGCAGTTCCTTAGCGGGGGGCCTATACAATGAGCAGTTCTTC.